This TCR beta chain was found in a study of blood T cell repertoires in COVID-19. TCRdb keeps only in-frame clones here, not all; method: immunoSEQ multiplex PCR. The table records roughly 700,000 clones, more than 80% of them present only once. From germline, CDR1 is MNHEY and CDR2 SMNVEV (reference sequence). Unmatched junction bases numbered 8, after V lost 4 bases and J lost 4 bases. The CDR3 has 16 amino acids. The sample was peripheral blood. The chain combines TRBV27 with TRBJ1-2, with TRBD1 matching 11 bases. The TCR sequence derives from a woman aged 18-29 years with acute or convalescent COVID-19. The CDR3 DNA is TGTGCCAGCAGTTATCGGACAGGGGGCAGCGGCTATGGCTACACCTTC. Protein product: CASSYRTGGSGYGYTF.